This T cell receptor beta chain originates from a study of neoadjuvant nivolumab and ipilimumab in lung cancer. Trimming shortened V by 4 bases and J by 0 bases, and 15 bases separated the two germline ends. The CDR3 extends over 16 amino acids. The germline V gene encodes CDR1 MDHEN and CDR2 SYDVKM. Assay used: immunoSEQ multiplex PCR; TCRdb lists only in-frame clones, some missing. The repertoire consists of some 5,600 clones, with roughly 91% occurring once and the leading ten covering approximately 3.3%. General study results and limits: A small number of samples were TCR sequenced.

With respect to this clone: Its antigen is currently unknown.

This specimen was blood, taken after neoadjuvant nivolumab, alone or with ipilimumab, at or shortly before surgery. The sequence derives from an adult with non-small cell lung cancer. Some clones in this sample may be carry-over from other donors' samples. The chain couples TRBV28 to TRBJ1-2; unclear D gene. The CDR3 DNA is TGTGCCAGCAGTTGGTTCCTGCTGCGGGCTAACTATGGCTACACCTTC. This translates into CASSWFLLRANYGYTF.